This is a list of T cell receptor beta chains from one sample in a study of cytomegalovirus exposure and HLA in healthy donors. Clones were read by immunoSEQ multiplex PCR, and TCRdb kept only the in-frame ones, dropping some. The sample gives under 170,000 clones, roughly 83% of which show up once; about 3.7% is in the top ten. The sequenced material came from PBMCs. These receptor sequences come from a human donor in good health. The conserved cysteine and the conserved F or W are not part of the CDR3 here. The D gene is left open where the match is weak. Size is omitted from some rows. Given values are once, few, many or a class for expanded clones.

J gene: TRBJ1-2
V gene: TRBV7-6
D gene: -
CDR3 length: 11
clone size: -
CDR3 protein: ASSSGINYGYT

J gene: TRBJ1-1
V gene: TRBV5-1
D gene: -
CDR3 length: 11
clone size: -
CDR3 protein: ATRTEPNTEAF

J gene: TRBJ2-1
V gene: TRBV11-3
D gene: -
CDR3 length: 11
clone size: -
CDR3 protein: ASSSGQLNEQF

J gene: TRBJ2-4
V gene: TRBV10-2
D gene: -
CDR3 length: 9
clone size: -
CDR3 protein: ASSDGGDQY

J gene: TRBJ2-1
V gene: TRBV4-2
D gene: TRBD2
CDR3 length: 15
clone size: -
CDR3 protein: ASSQEWRGSSYNEQF

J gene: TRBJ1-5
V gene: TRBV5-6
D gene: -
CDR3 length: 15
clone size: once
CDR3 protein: ASSSRGGGRSNQPQH

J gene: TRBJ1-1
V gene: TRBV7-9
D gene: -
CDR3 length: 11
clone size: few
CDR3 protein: ASSLDSSGEAF

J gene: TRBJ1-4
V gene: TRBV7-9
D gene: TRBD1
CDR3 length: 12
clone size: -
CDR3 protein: ASSARQGLEKLF

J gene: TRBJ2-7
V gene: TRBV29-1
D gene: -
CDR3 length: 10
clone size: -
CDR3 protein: SVDDNSYEQY

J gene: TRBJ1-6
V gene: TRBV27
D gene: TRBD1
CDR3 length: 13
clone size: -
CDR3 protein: ASSSTGQKPSPLH

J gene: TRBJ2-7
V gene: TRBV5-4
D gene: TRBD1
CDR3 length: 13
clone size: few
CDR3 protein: ASSQGQGEYYEQY

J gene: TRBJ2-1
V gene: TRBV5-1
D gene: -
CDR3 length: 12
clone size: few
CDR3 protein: ASSLAPRGGEQF

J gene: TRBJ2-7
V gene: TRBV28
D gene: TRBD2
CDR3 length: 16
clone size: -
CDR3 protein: ASSLRDILAGGDYEQY

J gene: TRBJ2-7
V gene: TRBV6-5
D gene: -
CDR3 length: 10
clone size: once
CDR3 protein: ASSPGGLEQY

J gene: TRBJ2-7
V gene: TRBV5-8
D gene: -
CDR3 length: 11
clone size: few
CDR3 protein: ASSFRGSYEQY

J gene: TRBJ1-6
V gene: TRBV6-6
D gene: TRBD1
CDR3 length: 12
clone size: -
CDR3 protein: ASSSDRVNSPLH

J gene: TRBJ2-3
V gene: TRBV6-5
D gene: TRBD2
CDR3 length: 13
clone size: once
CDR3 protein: ASSYRGGATDTQY

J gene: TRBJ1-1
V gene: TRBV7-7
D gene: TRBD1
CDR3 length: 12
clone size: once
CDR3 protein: VSSRLTGGTEAF

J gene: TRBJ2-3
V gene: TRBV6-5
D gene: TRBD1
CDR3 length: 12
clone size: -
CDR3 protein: ASSYETGSRTQY

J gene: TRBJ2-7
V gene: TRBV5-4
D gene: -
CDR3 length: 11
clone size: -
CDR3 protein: ASSHSLGVEQY

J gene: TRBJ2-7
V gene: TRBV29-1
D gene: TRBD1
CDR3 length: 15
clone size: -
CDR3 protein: SAQTGIRDRGIYEQY

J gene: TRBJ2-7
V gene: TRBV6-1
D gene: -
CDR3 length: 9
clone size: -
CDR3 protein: ASSSTYEQY

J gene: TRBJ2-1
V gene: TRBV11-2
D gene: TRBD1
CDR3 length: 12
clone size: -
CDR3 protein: ASSHGQGNNEQF

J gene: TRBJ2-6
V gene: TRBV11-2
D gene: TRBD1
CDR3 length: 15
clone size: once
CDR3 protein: ASSSWTGGTGANVLT

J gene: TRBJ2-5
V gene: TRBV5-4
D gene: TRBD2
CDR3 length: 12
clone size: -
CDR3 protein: AGTLAGVKETQY

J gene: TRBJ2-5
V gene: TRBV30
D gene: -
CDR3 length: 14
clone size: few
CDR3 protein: AWSVRGKGDQETQY